The sequence of this TCR beta chain was determined in a study of cytomegalovirus exposure and HLA in healthy donors. About the research overall: The approximately 600 first-cohort repertoires shared a platform with the approximately 110 validation repertoires, as reported in a later analysis.

To note about this clone: Its antigen is as yet unknown.

Profiling relied on immunoSEQ multiplex PCR, and the TCRdb table lists in-frame clones only, not all of them. Altogether approximately 210,000 clones are present, almost 90% being singletons, with the ten largest covering roughly 2.8%. Whole-study results and caveats: The study recorded about 150 TCR beta chains that were cytomegalovirus-associated. The study found most TCR sequences rare, yet found some public TCRs in many donors.

The sequenced sample consisted of PBMCs. This sequence was found in a woman under 30 in good health and CMV-seronegative.

In DNA, the CDR3 is TGTGCCAGTACCGTGGACAGGGGCGTCTATGGCTACACCTTC. Translated: CASTVDRGVYGYTF. The V and J genes are TRBV19 and TRBJ1-2; TRBD1 agrees at 9 bases. Looked up from germline, CDR1 is LNHDA and CDR2 is SQIVND (reference sequence). The CDR3 consists of 14 residues. Losses at the gene ends were 7 bases for V and 4 bases for J; bases not matched to a gene: 7. The complete variable domain, with remaining parts taken from reference TRBV19 and TRBJ1-2, reads DGGITQSPKYLFRKEGQNVTLSCEQNLNHDAMYWYRQDPGQGLRLIYYSQIVNDFQKGDIAEGYSVSREKKESFPLTVTSAQKNPTAFYLCASTVDRGVYGYTFGSGTRLTVV.